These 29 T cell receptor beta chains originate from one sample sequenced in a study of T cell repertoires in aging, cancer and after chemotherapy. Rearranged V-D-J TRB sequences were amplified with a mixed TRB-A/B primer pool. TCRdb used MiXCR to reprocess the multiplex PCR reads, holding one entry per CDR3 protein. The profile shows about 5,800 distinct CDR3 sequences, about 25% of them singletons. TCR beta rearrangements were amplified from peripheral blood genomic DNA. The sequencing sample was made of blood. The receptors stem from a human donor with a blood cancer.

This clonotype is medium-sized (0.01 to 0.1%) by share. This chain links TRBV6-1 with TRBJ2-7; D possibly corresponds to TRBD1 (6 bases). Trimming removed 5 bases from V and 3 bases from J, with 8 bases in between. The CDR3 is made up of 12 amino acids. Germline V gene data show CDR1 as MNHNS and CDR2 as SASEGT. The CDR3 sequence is CASSRDNYEQYF. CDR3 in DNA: TGTGCCAGCAGTCGGGACAACTACGAGCAGTACTTC.

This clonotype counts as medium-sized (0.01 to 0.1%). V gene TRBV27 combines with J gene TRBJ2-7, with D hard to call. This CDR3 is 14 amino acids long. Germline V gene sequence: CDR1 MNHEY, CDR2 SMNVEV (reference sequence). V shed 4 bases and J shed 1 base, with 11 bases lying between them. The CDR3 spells CASSSGDGSYEQYF. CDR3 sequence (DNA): TGTGCCAGCAGTTCCGGCGACGGATCCTACGAGCAGTACTTC.

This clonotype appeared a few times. CDR3 protein: CASSPRDGNSPLHF. The CDR3, as DNA: TGTGCCAGCTCACCCCGGGACGGAAATTCACCCCTCCACTTT. The chain employs TRBV18 and TRBJ1-6; a possible D gene is TRBD1 (5 bases). V was pared by 3 bases and J by 7 bases, with 10 bases between. CDR1 is KGHSH and CDR2 is LQKENI in the germline V gene. The CDR3 is 14 amino acids.

CDR3 coding DNA: TGTGCCAGCAGCCAATACACAGATACGCAGTATTTT. Encoded protein: CASSQYTDTQYF. The J gene is TRBJ2-3, the V gene TRBV7-3; D not certain. This CDR3 spans 12 amino acids. Germline CDR1 SGHTA, CDR2 FQGTGA. Trimming left V 5 bases short and J 2 bases short, with 5 bases between. The whole variable domain, remainder taken from reference TRBV7-3 and TRBJ2-3, is GAGVSQTPSNKVTEKGKYVELRCDPISGHTALYWYRQSLGQGPEFLIYFQGTGAADDSGLPNDRFFAVRPEGSVSTLKIQRTERGDSAVYLCASSQYTDTQYFGPGTRLTVL.

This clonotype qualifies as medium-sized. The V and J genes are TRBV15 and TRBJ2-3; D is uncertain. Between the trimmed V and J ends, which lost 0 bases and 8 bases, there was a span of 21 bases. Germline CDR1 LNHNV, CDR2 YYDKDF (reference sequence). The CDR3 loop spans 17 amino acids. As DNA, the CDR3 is TGTGCCACCAGCAGAGATCGTGAAGGGCCCTCTGGTGGTACGCAGTATTTT. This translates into CATSRDREGPSGGTQYF.

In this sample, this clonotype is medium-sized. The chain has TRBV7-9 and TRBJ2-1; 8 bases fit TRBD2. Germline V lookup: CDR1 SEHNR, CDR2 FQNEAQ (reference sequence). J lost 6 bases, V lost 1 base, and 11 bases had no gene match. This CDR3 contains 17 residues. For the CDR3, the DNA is TGTGCCAGCAGCTTAGGGTTGAGCGGGAGAGACTCCAATGAGCAGTTCTTC. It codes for CASSLGLSGRDSNEQFF.

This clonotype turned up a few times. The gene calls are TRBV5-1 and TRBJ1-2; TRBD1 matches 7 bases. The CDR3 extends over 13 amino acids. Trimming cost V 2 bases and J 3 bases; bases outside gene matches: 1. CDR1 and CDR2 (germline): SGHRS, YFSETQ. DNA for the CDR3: TGCGCCAGCAGCTTCGACAGGGACTATGGCTACACCTTC. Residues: CASSFDRDYGYTF.

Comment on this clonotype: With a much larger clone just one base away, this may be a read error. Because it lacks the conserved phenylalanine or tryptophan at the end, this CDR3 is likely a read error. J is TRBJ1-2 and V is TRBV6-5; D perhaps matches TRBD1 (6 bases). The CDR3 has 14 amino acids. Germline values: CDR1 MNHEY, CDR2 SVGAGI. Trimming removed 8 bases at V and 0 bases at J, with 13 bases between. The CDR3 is CASGRDIANYGYTL. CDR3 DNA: TGTGCCAGCGGCCGGGACATAGCTAACTATGGCTACACCTTA.

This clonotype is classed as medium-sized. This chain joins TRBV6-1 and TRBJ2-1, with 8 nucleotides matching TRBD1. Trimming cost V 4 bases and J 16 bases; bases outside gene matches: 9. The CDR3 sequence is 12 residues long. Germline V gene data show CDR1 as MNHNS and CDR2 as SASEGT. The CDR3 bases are TGTGCCAGCAGTGGACTCGGACAGGGACCCTTCTTC. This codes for CASSGLGQGPFF.

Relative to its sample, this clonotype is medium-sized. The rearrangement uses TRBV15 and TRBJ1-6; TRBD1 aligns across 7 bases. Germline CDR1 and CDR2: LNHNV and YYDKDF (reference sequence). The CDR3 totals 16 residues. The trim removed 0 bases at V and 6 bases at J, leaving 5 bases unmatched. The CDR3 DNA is TGTGCCACCAGCAGAGATCCGGGACAGAGTAATTCACCCCTCCACTTT. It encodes CATSRDPGQSNSPLHF.

The DNA of the CDR3 is TGTGCCAGCAGCTTAAGCCGGGGACGGGCGAACACCGGGGAGCTGTTTTTT. This sequence encodes CASSLSRGRANTGELFF. The chain carries TRBV7-2 and TRBJ2-2; the D call may be TRBD1 or TRBD2 (5 bases each). This CDR3 comprises 17 residues. Per germline, CDR1 SGHTA and CDR2 FQGNSA. Trimming cost V 2 bases and J 0 bases, with 13 bases left between them. The complete variable domain, with remaining parts taken from reference TRBV7-2 and TRBJ2-2, reads GAGVSQSPSNKVTEKGKDVELRCDPISGHTALYWYRQSLGQGLEFLIYFQGNSAPDKSGLPSDRFSAERTGGSVSTLTIQRTQQEDSAVYLCASSLSRGRANTGELFFGEGSRLTVL.

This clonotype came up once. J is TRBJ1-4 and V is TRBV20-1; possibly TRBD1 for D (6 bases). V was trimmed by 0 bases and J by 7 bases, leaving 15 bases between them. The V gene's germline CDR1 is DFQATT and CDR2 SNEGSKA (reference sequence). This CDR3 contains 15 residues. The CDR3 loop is CSARDFTGSVEKLFF. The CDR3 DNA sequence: TGCAGTGCTAGAGATTTTACAGGGTCAGTTGAAAAACTGTTTTTT.

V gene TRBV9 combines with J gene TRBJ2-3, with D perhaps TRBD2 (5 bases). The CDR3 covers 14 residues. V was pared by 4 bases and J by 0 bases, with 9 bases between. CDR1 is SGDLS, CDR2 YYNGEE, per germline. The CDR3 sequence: CASSPGGSTDTQYF. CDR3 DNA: TGTGCCAGCAGCCCCGGCGGGAGCACAGATACGCAGTATTTT.

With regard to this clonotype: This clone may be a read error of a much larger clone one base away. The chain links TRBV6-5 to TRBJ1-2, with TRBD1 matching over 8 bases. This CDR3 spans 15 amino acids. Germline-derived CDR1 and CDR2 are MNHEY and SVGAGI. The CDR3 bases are TGTGTCAGCACCAACAGGGGGGCCGGGTCTATGGGCTACACCTTC. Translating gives CVSTNRGAGSMGYTF.

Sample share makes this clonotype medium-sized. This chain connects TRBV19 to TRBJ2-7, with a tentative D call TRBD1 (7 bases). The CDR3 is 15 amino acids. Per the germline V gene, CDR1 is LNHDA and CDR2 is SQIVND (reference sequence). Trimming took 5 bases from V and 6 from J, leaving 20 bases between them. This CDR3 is CASSPSGQGGSEQYF. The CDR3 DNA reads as TGTGCCAGTAGTCCCTCGGGGCAGGGGGGTTCCGAGCAGTACTTC.

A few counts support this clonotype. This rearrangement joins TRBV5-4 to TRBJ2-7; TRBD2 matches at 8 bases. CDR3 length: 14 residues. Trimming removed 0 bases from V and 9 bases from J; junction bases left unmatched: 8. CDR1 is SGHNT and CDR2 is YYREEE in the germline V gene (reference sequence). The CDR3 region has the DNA TGTGCCAGCAGCTTGGACTCCGGGGGGGCAAGGCAGTACTTC. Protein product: CASSLDSGGARQYF.

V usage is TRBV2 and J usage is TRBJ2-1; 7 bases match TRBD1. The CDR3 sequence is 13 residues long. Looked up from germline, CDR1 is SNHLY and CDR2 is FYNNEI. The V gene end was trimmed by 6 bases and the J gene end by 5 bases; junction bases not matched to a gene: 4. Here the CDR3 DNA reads TGTGCCAGCAGCCAACAGGGGAACAATGAGCAGTTCTTC. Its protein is CASSQQGNNEQFF.

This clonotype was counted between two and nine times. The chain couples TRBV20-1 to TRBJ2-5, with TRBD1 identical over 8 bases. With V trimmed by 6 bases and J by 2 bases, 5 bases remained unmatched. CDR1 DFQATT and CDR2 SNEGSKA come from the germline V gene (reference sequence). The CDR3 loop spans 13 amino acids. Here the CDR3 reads CSAPGQVQETQYF. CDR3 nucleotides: TGCAGTGCCCCGGGACAGGTTCAAGAGACCCAGTACTTC.

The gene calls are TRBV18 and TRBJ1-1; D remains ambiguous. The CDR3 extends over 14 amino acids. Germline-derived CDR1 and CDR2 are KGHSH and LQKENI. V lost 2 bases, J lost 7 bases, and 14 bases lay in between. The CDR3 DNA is TGTGCCAGCTCACCAGGGTCAATTGGTAATGAAGCTTTCTTT. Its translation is CASSPGSIGNEAFF.

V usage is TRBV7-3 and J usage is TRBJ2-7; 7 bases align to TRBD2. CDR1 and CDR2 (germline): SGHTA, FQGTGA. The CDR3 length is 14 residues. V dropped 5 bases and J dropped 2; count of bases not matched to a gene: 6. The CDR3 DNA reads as TGTGCCAGCAGCCCTCAGGGAGGGCCCTACGAGCAGTACTTC. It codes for CASSPQGGPYEQYF.

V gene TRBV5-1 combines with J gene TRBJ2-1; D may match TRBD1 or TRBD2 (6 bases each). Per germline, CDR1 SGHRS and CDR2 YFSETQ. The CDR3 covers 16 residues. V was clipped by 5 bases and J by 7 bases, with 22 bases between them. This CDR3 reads CASSSEPAGAGNEQFF. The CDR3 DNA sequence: TGCGCCAGCAGTTCCGAGCCGGCAGGGGCGGGGAATGAGCAGTTCTTC. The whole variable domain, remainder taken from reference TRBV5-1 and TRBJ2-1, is KAGVTQTPRYLIKTRGQQVTLSCSPISGHRSVSWYQQTPGQGLQFLFEYFSETQRNKGNFPGRFSGRQFSNSRSEMNVSTLELGDSALYLCASSSEPAGAGNEQFFGPGTRLTVL.

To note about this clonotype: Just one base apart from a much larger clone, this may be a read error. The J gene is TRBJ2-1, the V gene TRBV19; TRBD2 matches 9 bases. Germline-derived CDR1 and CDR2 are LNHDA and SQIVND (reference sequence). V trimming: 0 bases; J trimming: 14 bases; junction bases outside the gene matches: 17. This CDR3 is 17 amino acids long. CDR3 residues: CASSIDHGQAGGMTKFF. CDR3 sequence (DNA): TGTGCCAGTAGTATAGATCACGGGCAAGCGGGGGGCATGACGAAGTTCTTC.

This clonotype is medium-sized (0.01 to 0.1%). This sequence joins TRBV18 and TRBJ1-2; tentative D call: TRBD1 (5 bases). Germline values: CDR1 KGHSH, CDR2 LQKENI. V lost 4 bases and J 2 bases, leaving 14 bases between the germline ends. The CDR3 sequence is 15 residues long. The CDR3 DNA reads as TGTGCCAGCTCACTTGGGACTGACCCAAACTATGGCTACACCTTC. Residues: CASSLGTDPNYGYTF.

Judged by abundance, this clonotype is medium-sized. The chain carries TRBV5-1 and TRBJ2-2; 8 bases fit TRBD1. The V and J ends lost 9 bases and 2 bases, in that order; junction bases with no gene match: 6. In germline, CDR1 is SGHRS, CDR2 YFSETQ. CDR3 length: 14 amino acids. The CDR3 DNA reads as TGCGCCACCAAGGACAGGGTCAACACCGGGGAGCTGTTTTTT. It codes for CATKDRVNTGELFF.

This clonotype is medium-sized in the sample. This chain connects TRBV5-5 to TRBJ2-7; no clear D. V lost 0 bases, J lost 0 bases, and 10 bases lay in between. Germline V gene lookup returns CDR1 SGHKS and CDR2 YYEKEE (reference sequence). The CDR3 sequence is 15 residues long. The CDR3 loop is CASSLEDGVSYEQYF. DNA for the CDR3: TGTGCCAGCAGCTTGGAGGACGGAGTCTCCTACGAGCAGTACTTC.

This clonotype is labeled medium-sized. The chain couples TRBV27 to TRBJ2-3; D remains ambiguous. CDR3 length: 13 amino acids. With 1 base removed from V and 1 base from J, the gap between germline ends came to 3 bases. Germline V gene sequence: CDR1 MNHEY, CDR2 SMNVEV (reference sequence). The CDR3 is CASSLLGTDTQYF. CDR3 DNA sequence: TGTGCCAGCAGTTTATTGGGCACAGATACGCAGTATTTT.

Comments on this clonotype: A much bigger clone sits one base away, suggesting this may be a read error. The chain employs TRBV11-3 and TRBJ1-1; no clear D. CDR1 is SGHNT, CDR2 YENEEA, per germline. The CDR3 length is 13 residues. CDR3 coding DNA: TGTGCCAGCAGCTTAGAAGGGAACACTAAAGCTTTCTTT. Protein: CASSLEGNTKAFF.

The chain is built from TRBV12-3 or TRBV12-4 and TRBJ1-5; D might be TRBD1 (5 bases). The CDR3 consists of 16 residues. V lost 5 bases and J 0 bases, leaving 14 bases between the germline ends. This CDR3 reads CASSPQEGISNQPQHF. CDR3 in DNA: TGTGCCAGCAGTCCCCAGGAGGGGATTAGCAATCAGCCCCAGCATTTT.

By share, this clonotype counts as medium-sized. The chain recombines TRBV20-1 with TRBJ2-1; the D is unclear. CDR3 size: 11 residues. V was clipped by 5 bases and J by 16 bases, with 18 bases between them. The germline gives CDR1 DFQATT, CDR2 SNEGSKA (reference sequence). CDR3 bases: TGCAGTGCTCGCCGAGTCCCTGTAGTTTTCTTC. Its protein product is CSARRVPVVFF.